This T cell receptor (beta chain) was obtained from a study of T cells after yellow fever vaccination. On the study more broadly: When fractions had low cell numbers, they were prepared with SMART-Seq v4 Ultra Low Input. Findings of the study overall: Across the CD4 and CD8 compartments, a small share of clonotypes was present in both. Any FACS-sorted repertoire could hold abundant clonotypes that contaminate it from the bulk population.

From germline, CDR1 is SGHVS and CDR2 FNYEAQ. The CDR3 length is 15 residues. Trimming took off 2 bases at V and 0 bases at J, with 9 bases between the two ends. 5'RACE template switching added a universal primer site and UMIs to TCR cDNA. TCRdb re-analysed the 5' RACE reads in MiXCR, keeping a single row per CDR3 protein. The sample includes a few hundred thousand distinct CDR3 sequences, almost 4% of them seen just once. Ten or more counts support this clonotype. Its specificity is unknown. This TCR was sampled from a man aged 18 to 30 who received the YFV17D yellow fever vaccine. The sequencing used PBMCs, collected 5 days after the yellow fever booster vaccination. The genes are TRBV7-6 and TRBJ2-3; no clear D gene. CDR3 bases: TGTGCCAGCAGCTTACGGCAAGACAGCACAGATACGCAGTATTTT. Translation gives CASSLRQDSTDTQYF.